The 30 T cell receptor beta chains given below trace back to one sample, sequenced in a study of shared clonotypes between healthy human individuals. The data were produced by immunoSEQ multiplex PCR, yet TCRdb's version contains in-frame clones alone and is incomplete. The sample carries about 1.5 million clones, around 95% recorded once. Sequenced input: naive CD4+ T cells sorted from blood. Subset given: CD45RA+ positively selected. The receptors were gathered from a man under 40 in good health.

The chain links TRBV28 to TRBJ2-2, with D hard to call. V was clipped by 3 bases and J by 1 base, with 9 bases between them. Germline values: CDR1 MDHEN, CDR2 SYDVKM. The CDR3 runs to 15 residues. CDR3 sequence: CASSFPDKNTGELFF. The DNA of the CDR3 is TGTGCCAGCAGTTTCCCCGACAAGAACACCGGGGAGCTGTTTTTT.

This clone was seen just once. This sequence joins TRBV28 and TRBJ1-5; a possible D gene is TRBD1 (5 bases). The CDR3 has 14 amino acids. V lost 3 bases and J 5 bases, leaving 11 bases between the germline ends. CDR1 and CDR2 from the germline V gene are MDHEN and SYDVKM. DNA for the CDR3: TGTGCCAGCAGTTTCGGGGGAGTAGATCAGCCCCAGCATTTT. Its translation is CASSFGGVDQPQHF.

Concerning this clone itself: Additional DNA sequences in this sample encode the identical CDR3. V is TRBV5-1 and J is TRBJ2-1, with TRBD1 identical over 8 bases. Germline CDR1 is SGHRS and CDR2 is YFSETQ. V dropped 4 bases and J dropped 0; count of bases not matched to a gene: 3. The CDR3 sequence is 15 residues long. In DNA, the CDR3 is TGCGCCAGCAGCCCCGGGACAGGCTCCTACAATGAGCAGTTCTTC. This sequence encodes CASSPGTGSYNEQFF.

The chain employs TRBV28 and TRBJ2-7; TRBD1 is a possible D gene (5 bases). The CDR3 is 15 amino acids. V dropped 6 bases and J dropped 2 bases, with 17 bases sitting between them. Per the germline V gene, CDR1 is MDHEN and CDR2 is SYDVKM. CDR3 residues: CASSPPAGPPYEQYF. The CDR3 nucleotides read TGTGCCAGCAGCCCCCCCGCAGGGCCCCCCTACGAGCAGTACTTC.

J is TRBJ2-3 and V is TRBV7-9, with 11 bases that match TRBD2. CDR3 length: 14 amino acids. V was pared by 5 bases and J by 3 bases, with 1 base of the junction left unmatched. Germline CDR1 and CDR2: SEHNR and FQNEAQ (reference sequence). The CDR3 sequence is CASSTSGSTDTQYF. DNA of the CDR3: TGTGCCAGCAGCACTAGCGGGAGTACAGATACGCAGTATTTT.

The chain uses TRBV7-6 and TRBJ2-3; perhaps TRBD2 as D (6 bases). The ends were cut back, 7 bases at V and 2 bases at J, with 19 bases in the middle. Germline V gene lookup returns CDR1 SGHVS and CDR2 FNYEAQ. CDR3 length: 16 amino acids. The CDR3 DNA sequence: TGTGCCAGCAACCCCGGGGGACGGCTCGACACAGATACGCAGTATTTT. Amino acid sequence: CASNPGGRLDTDTQYF. Based on the CDR3 plus reference TRBV7-6 and TRBJ2-3, the full variable domain is GAGVSQSPRYKVTKRGQDVALRCDPISGHVSLYWYRQALGQGPEFLTYFNYEAQQDKSGLPNDRFSAERPEGSISTLTIQRTEQRDSAMYRCASNPGGRLDTDTQYFGPGTRLTVL.

The rearrangement uses TRBV7-6 and TRBJ2-5, with D hard to call. V shed 2 bases and J shed 5 bases, with 6 bases lying between them. The CDR3 has 12 amino acids. Germline lookup yields CDR1 SGHVS and CDR2 FNYEAQ. The CDR3 protein is CASSLILETQYF. The CDR3 DNA reads TGTGCCAGCAGCTTAATTTTGGAGACCCAGTACTTC.

The V and J genes are TRBV7-9 and TRBJ1-2; TRBD1 is a possible D gene (6 bases). This CDR3 is 14 amino acids long. V lost 4 bases and J lost 6, with 15 bases in between. Germline V lookup: CDR1 SEHNR, CDR2 FQNEAQ (reference sequence). CDR3 DNA: TGTGCCAGCAGCTATGATGGACAGAGACATGGCTACACCTTC. This gives the protein CASSYDGQRHGYTF.

This sequence joins TRBV7-2 and TRBJ2-3; 7 bases match TRBD1. The CDR3 totals 15 residues. Losses at the gene ends were 4 bases for V and 2 bases for J; bases not matched to a gene: 6. The V gene's germline CDR1 is SGHTA and CDR2 FQGNSA. The CDR3 DNA sequence: TGTGCCAGCAGCTCTGCCGGGACAGACACAGATACGCAGTATTTT. Translating gives CASSSAGTDTDTQYF.

Concerning this clone itself: The same CDR3 can be traced to other DNA sequences in this sample. This chain joins TRBV28 and TRBJ1-2; D gene ambiguous. The CDR3 runs 12 residues. The V end was cut by 3 bases, the J end by 0 bases, with 2 bases between. Germline V gene data show CDR1 as MDHEN and CDR2 as SYDVKM. The CDR3 DNA reads as TGTGCCAGCAGTTTGGCTAACTATGGCTACACCTTC. Translating it yields CASSLANYGYTF.

About this clone: The same CDR3 is also encoded by other DNA sequences in this sample. The chain combines TRBV28 with TRBJ1-5; a weak D match, TRBD1 (6 bases). V lost 1 base to trimming and J lost 4 bases, with 11 bases between them. The CDR3 totals 15 residues. Per the germline V gene, CDR1 is MDHEN and CDR2 is SYDVKM. CDR3 loop: CASSLFGRGNQPQHF. The CDR3 nucleotides are TGTGCCAGCAGTTTATTCGGCAGGGGTAATCAGCCCCAGCATTTT.

The rearrangement links TRBV11-2 to TRBJ2-2; tentatively, D is TRBD1 (6 bases). The length of the CDR3 is 15 residues. Deletions cut 2 bases from V and 2 bases from J, with 9 bases between. Germline values: CDR1 SGHAT, CDR2 FQNNGV. In DNA form, the CDR3 reads TGTGCCAGCAGCTTAAGGACAGATAACACCGGGGAGCTGTTTTTT. Residues: CASSLRTDNTGELFF. Supplemented by reference TRBV11-2 and TRBJ2-2, the full variable domain reads EAGVAQSPRYKIIEKRQSVAFWCNPISGHATLYWYQQILGQGPKLLIQFQNNGVVDDSQLPKDRFSAERLKGVDSTLKIQPAKLEDSAVYLCASSLRTDNTGELFFGEGSRLTVL.

This chain joins TRBV7-2 and TRBJ2-1; 7 bases map to TRBD2. The V gene end was trimmed by 5 bases and the J gene end by 7 bases; junction bases not matched to a gene: 14. This CDR3 contains 16 residues. The germline V gene has CDR1 SGHTA and CDR2 FQGNSA. CDR3 nucleotides: TGTGCCAGCAGCCCAGCCGGGACTATGCCTAGAAATGAGCAGTTCTTC. Translation: CASSPAGTMPRNEQFF.

The chain uses TRBV19 and TRBJ2-1, with 12 bases lining up with TRBD2. V trimming: 6 bases; J trimming: 4 bases; junction bases outside the gene matches: 10. Germline values: CDR1 LNHDA, CDR2 SQIVND (reference sequence). The CDR3 totals 17 residues. In DNA form, the CDR3 reads TGTGCCAGTAGACCTCAGAGGGGGACTAGCGGGTACAATGAGCAGTTCTTC. Amino acids: CASRPQRGTSGYNEQFF.

The chain couples TRBV5-6 to TRBJ1-5; the match to TRBD1 covers 7 bases. The length of the CDR3 is 16 residues. The J segment lost 3 bases and the V segment lost 2 bases, leaving 8 bases of the junction unmatched. Germline values: CDR1 SGHDT, CDR2 YYEEEE. The CDR3 spells CASSLDREGFNQPQHF. CDR3 in DNA: TGTGCCAGCAGCTTAGACAGGGAGGGTTTCAATCAGCCCCAGCATTTT. Full variable domain (outside the CDR3, taken from reference TRBV5-6 and TRBJ1-5): DAGVTQSPTHLIKTRGQQVTLRCSPKSGHDTVSWYQQALGQGPQFIFQYYEEEERQRGNFPDRFSGHQFPNYSSELNVNALLLGDSALYLCASSLDREGFNQPQHFGDGTRLSIL.

The genes are TRBV19 and TRBJ1-4, with D uncertain. V lost 7 bases, J lost 8 bases, and 14 bases lay in between. This CDR3 has 13 residues. Germline V gene lookup returns CDR1 LNHDA and CDR2 SQIVND (reference sequence). The CDR3 is CASKSGSGEKLFF. The CDR3 DNA reads TGTGCCAGTAAATCCGGGTCTGGAGAAAAACTGTTTTTT.

As to this clone: The same CDR3 can be traced to other DNA sequences in this sample. The chain uses TRBV27 and TRBJ2-7; tentatively, D is TRBD2 (6 bases). The CDR3 is made up of 13 amino acids. CDR1 is MNHEY and CDR2 is SMNVEV in the germline V gene (reference sequence). V lost 3 bases and J lost 3, with 9 bases in between. Here the CDR3 reads CASSFGGRYEQYF. In nucleotides, the CDR3 is TGTGCCAGCAGTTTCGGGGGTCGCTACGAGCAGTACTTC.

The chain employs TRBV15 and TRBJ2-1; 14 bases agree with TRBD2. J was trimmed by 15 bases and V by 0 bases; bases with no gene match: 4. The CDR3 sequence is 14 residues long. Germline V lookup: CDR1 LNHNV, CDR2 YYDKDF (reference sequence). In nucleotides, the CDR3 is TGTGCCACCAGCAGAGAGGGACTAGCGGGAGCTAGGTTCTTC. Its translation is CATSREGLAGARFF.

J is TRBJ2-1 and V is TRBV4-1; TRBD2 matches 12 bases. CDR3 length: 14 residues. Germline loops: CDR1 MGHRA, CDR2 YSYEKL. V was clipped by 5 bases and J by 8 bases; unmatched bases: 4. The CDR3 DNA reads TGCGCCAGCAGCAAGGGACTAGCGGGCCATGAGCAGTTCTTC. Translating gives CASSKGLAGHEQFF.

This chain connects TRBV11-2 to TRBJ2-1; 11 positions agree with TRBD2. With V trimmed by 5 bases and J by 8 bases, 8 bases remained unmatched. The CDR3 is 15 residues long. Germline loops: CDR1 SGHAT, CDR2 FQNNGV. The CDR3 sequence is CASSAVGTSGHEQFF. The CDR3 nucleotides read TGTGCCAGCAGCGCAGTAGGGACTAGCGGCCATGAGCAGTTCTTC.

J is TRBJ2-5 and V is TRBV11-2; TRBD2 matches 8 bases. J was trimmed by 2 bases and V by 6 bases; bases with no gene match: 8. This CDR3 spans 15 amino acids. Germline lookup yields CDR1 SGHAT and CDR2 FQNNGV. The CDR3 DNA follows: TGTGCCAGCAGTATAAAGCGGGGGCCTCAAGAGACCCAGTACTTC. Its translation is CASSIKRGPQETQYF.

Note on this clone: Distinct nucleotide sequences in the sample also encode this CDR3. Written as DNA, the CDR3 is TGTGCCAGCAGCTTTGGCATCCAAGAGACCCAGTACTTC. It specifies CASSFGIQETQYF. The V call is TRBV11-2, the J call TRBJ2-5; D is unresolved. The CDR3 runs 13 residues. Germline V CDR1 and CDR2: SGHAT, FQNNGV. With 3 bases removed from V and 1 base from J, the gap between germline ends came to 6 bases.

The rearrangement joins TRBV7-2 to TRBJ2-7; TRBD2 matches 10 bases. CDR3 length equals 17 residues. The trim removed 1 base at V and 0 bases at J, leaving 6 bases unmatched. Germline-derived CDR1 and CDR2 are SGHTA and FQGNSA. CDR3 nucleotides: TGTGCCAGCAGCTTAGGCGTACTAGCGGGAACCTCCTACGAGCAGTACTTC. Encoded protein: CASSLGVLAGTSYEQYF. Looking up the rest from reference TRBV7-2 and TRBJ2-7 gives the full variable domain: GAGVSQSPSNKVTEKGKDVELRCDPISGHTALYWYRQSLGQGLEFLIYFQGNSAPDKSGLPSDRFSAERTGGSVSTLTIQRTQQEDSAVYLCASSLGVLAGTSYEQYFGPGTRLTVT.

This rearrangement joins TRBV18 to TRBJ2-7; 9 nucleotides align to TRBD2. V trimming: 2 bases; J trimming: 0 bases; junction bases outside the gene matches: 8. The CDR3 consists of 17 residues. Germline CDR1 and CDR2: KGHSH and LQKENI. The CDR3 here is CASSPSVLAGTSYEQYF. The CDR3 nucleotides are TGTGCCAGCTCACCATCGGTACTAGCGGGTACCTCCTACGAGCAGTACTTC.

The V and J genes are TRBV20-1 and TRBJ1-1; D is unresolved. This CDR3 comprises 11 residues. Per germline, CDR1 DFQATT and CDR2 SNEGSKA (reference sequence). V was shortened by 0 bases and J by 7 bases, with 6 bases between the two germline ends. This CDR3 reads CSARDLIEAFF. The CDR3 nucleotides read TGCAGTGCTAGAGATCTAATTGAAGCTTTCTTT.

The J gene is TRBJ2-7, the V gene TRBV27, with a weak D call TRBD2 (6 bases). Trimming cost V 5 bases and J 0 bases, with 17 bases left between them. This CDR3 comprises 16 residues. Germline CDR1 reads MNHEY; CDR2 reads SMNVEV (reference sequence). CDR3 nucleotides: TGTGCCAGCAGTCCCCTAACGGGAGTACTCTCCTACGAGCAGTACTTC. Its protein is CASSPLTGVLSYEQYF.

The chain links TRBV6-5 to TRBJ2-7, with D maybe TRBD2 (6 bases). The CDR3 covers 13 residues. Germline values: CDR1 MNHEY, CDR2 SVGAGI. V dropped 6 bases and J dropped 6 bases, with 15 bases sitting between them. As DNA, the CDR3 is TGTGCCAGCAGCTGGTCGGGAGAGGGCGAGCAGTACTTC. This gives the protein CASSWSGEGEQYF.

CDR3 sequence (DNA): TGTGCCAGCAGTTCGCCGAACTATGGCTACACCTTC. Its translation is CASSSPNYGYTF. The chain links TRBV28 to TRBJ1-2; no clear D gene. Germline loops: CDR1 MDHEN, CDR2 SYDVKM. Trimming cost V 4 bases and J 2 bases, with 5 bases left between them. The CDR3 runs to 12 residues.

This clone has only a few counts. The chain couples TRBV25-1 to TRBJ2-1; TRBD2 might be the D (6 bases). Germline V gene sequence: CDR1 MGHDK, CDR2 SYGVNS. This CDR3 is 14 amino acids long. Deletions cut 6 bases from V and 7 bases from J, with 16 bases between. The DNA for the CDR3 is TGTGCCAGCAGCTTACCGGGACTCCTGAATGAGCAGTTCTTC. Its protein is CASSLPGLLNEQFF.

This chain joins TRBV5-6 and TRBJ1-4; TRBD1 is a possible D gene (5 bases). Germline V gene lookup returns CDR1 SGHDT and CDR2 YYEEEE. The CDR3 is 15 residues long. Trimming took 5 bases from V and 5 from J, leaving 16 bases between them. CDR3 nucleotide sequence: TGTGCCAGCAGTTCGCCGGGACGGACAAATGAAAAACTGTTTTTT. Its translation is CASSSPGRTNEKLFF. Full variable domain (missing parts from reference TRBV5-6 and TRBJ1-4): DAGVTQSPTHLIKTRGQQVTLRCSPKSGHDTVSWYQQALGQGPQFIFQYYEEEERQRGNFPDRFSGHQFPNYSSELNVNALLLGDSALYLCASSSPGRTNEKLFFGSGTQLSVL.